Listed here is a single TCR beta chain. Profiling relied on immunoSEQ multiplex PCR, and the TCRdb table lists in-frame clones only, not all of them. This table has some 52,000 clones, 90% to 95% appearing once. These data originate in a study of T cell changes during pregnancy in multiple sclerosis. V was pared by 4 bases and J by 4 bases, with 17 bases between. This CDR3 spans 16 amino acids. Germline CDR1 reads LNHDA; CDR2 reads SQIVND (reference sequence). The source was CD4+ T cells from peripheral blood mononuclear cells, collected before pregnancy. The rearrangement joins TRBV19 to TRBJ1-5; tentatively, D is TRBD1 (5 bases). This sequence originates from a female donor with multiple sclerosis, enrolled in a pregnancy study. This chain's CDR3 is CASSTAPRRGNQPQHF. CDR3 bases: TGTGCCAGTAGTACGGCTCCCCGGAGGGGTAATCAGCCCCAGCATTTT. Using reference TRBV19 and TRBJ1-5 for the parts outside the CDR3, the full variable domain is DGGITQSPKYLFRKEGQNVTLSCEQNLNHDAMYWYRQDPGQGLRLIYYSQIVNDFQKGDIAEGYSVSREKKESFPLTVTSAQKNPTAFYLCASSTAPRRGNQPQHFGDGTRLSIL.